This TCR beta chain emerged from a study of cytomegalovirus exposure and HLA in healthy donors. From germline, CDR1 is SGHRS and CDR2 YFSETQ. The ends lost 3 bases at V and 4 bases at J; junction bases unmatched: 5. CDR3 size: 14 residues. In the PCR, 60 Vbeta and 13 Jbeta primers were used. Clones were sequenced by immunoSEQ multiplex PCR, and TCRdb holds only the in-frame ones, with some missing. In the table there are 100,000 to 150,000 clones, approximately 80% of which are singletons. The receptor was derived from a middle-aged man in good health and CMV-seronegative. The chain is built from TRBV5-1 and TRBJ2-5; 8 bases line up with TRBD1. Sequences were obtained from PBMCs. As DNA, the CDR3 is TGCGCCAGCAGCTCCGGGACAGGATCAGAGACCCAGTACTTC. Its translation is CASSSGTGSETQYF.